A single sample gave rise to the 6 T cell receptor beta chains below, sequenced in a study of PD-1 blockade in mismatch repair-deficient tumors. Method: immunoSEQ multiplex PCR; TCRdb's copy keeps in-frame clones and lacks some. The sample has around 120,000 clones; 86% are singletons. The source was peripheral blood, collected 44 weeks after starting pembrolizumab. These receptors all stem from an adult with mismatch repair-deficient cancer.

The DNA for the CDR3 is TGTGCCAGCAGCGTCCGGGACTCAACGTACAATGAGCAGTTCTTC. This encodes CASSVRDSTYNEQFF. The rearrangement joins TRBV7-2 to TRBJ2-1, with a possible D match to TRBD2 (6 bases). Germline V gives CDR1 SGHTA, CDR2 FQGNSA. V was clipped by 5 bases and J by 4 bases, with 15 bases between them. This CDR3 is built from 15 residues.

The chain employs TRBV2 and TRBJ1-2; no clear D gene. Germline CDR1 SNHLY, CDR2 FYNNEI. The length of the CDR3 is 15 residues. V lost 1 base, J lost 2 bases, and 11 bases lay in between. CDR3 in DNA: TGTGCCAGCAGTGAAGGGTGGCAGCCGAACTATGGCTACACCTTC. Translation: CASSEGWQPNYGYTF.

This sequence joins TRBV4-1 and TRBJ2-1; TRBD2 matches 8 bases. CDR1 and CDR2 from the germline V gene are MGHRA and YSYEKL. V was pared by 2 bases and J by 2 bases, with 5 bases of the junction left unmatched. The CDR3 totals 16 residues. The CDR3 nucleotides are TGCGCCAGCAGCCAATCGGGACTAGGAGCCTACAATGAGCAGTTCTTC. This gives the protein CASSQSGLGAYNEQFF.

The chain employs TRBV18 and TRBJ2-7, with D unclear. Germline-derived CDR1 and CDR2 are KGHSH and LQKENI. This CDR3 has 13 amino acids. The germline V and J ends were trimmed by 0 bases and 6 bases, with 9 bases remaining between them. The CDR3 sequence is CASSPPGLREQYF. For the CDR3, the DNA is TGTGCCAGCTCACCACCGGGCTTGCGCGAGCAGTACTTC. The full variable domain, rest sourced from reference TRBV18 and TRBJ2-7, is NAGVMQNPRHLVRRRGQEARLRCSPMKGHSHVYWYRQLPEEGLKFMVYLQKENIIDESGMPKERFSAEFPKEGPSILRIQQVVRGDSAAYFCASSPPGLREQYFGPGTRLTVT.

The chain employs TRBV21-1 and TRBJ2-1; the table's TRBD2 call for D was not verified on the DNA. TRBV21-1 is a documented pseudogene. The length of the CDR3 is 13 residues. The CDR3 loop reads CASSKPTWDEQFF. The CDR3 nucleotides read TGTGCCAGCAGCAAACCGACTTGGGATGAGCAGTTCTTC.

About this clone itself: The junction departs from germline at one end; a sequencing error may be responsible. Written as DNA, the CDR3 is TGTGCCAACAGTTTATCAGGGAAGAACTATGGCTACACCTTC. Its protein is CANSLSGKNYGYTF. The rearrangement joins TRBV28 to TRBJ1-2, with D perhaps matching TRBD1 (5 bases). Germline assignment: CDR1 MDHEN and CDR2 SYDVKM. There are 14 residues in the CDR3.